This TCR beta chain emerged from a study of Ad26.COV2.S vaccination and SARS-CoV-2 variants. Across the whole study: Among those in the COV1001 Ad26.COV2.S trial arm was the donor. Participants got Ad26.COV2.S intramuscularly, once or twice 56 days apart. Study-level findings and limits: Placebo recipients had lower spike-specific TCR breadth than vaccine recipients.

With respect to this clone: No antigen is known for it.

Libraries were prepared by immunoSEQ multiplex PCR; TCRdb keeps only in-frame clonotypes and omits some of them. The sample records about half a million clones, approximately 90% being singletons. Treatment reported: around 19 received Ad26.COV2.S at low or high dose, single or two shots; roughly five received placebo; per-sample allocation not given. The samples were gathered on day 63 after the first injection of vaccine or placebo. The germline CDR1 and CDR2 sequences are SGHTA and FQGNSA. This CDR3 spans 18 amino acids. V shed 5 bases, J shed 4 bases, and the junction held 9 bases outside the gene matches.

The origin of this receptor is a person aged 18-60 years who received the Ad26.COV2.S COVID-19 vaccine or a placebo. The V gene is TRBV7-2, the J gene TRBJ2-1, with 15 bases matching TRBD2. Sequencing used peripheral blood, obtained in a trial of Ad26.COV2.S vaccine versus placebo. The CDR3 spells CASSRGLAGGPSYNEQFF. Written as DNA, the CDR3 is TGTGCCAGCAGCCGCGGACTAGCGGGAGGGCCCAGTTACAATGAGCAGTTCTTC.